Below, 5 T cell receptor beta chains from the same sample are listed, as sequenced in a study of cytomegalovirus exposure and HLA in healthy donors. Researchers ran the PCR with 60 Vbeta and 13 Jbeta primers. The assay was immunoSEQ multiplex PCR, and TCRdb's table has in-frame clones only and misses some. The data show 200,000 or so clones, roughly 87% seen once. Sequencing was carried out using PBMCs. The source is a girl younger than two in good health and CMV-seronegative.

This chain uses TRBV30 with TRBJ2-2; D may be TRBD1 (5 bases). Between the trimmed V and J ends, which lost 0 bases and 3 bases, there was a span of 11 bases. CDR3 length: 15 residues. Germline loops: CDR1 GTSNPN, CDR2 SVGIG (reference sequence). The CDR3 region is CAWSVGDSYTGELFF. DNA of the CDR3: TGTGCCTGGAGTGTCGGAGACAGTTACACCGGGGAGCTGTTTTTT.

This chain uses TRBV11-2 with TRBJ1-2; maybe TRBD1 (5 bases). The CDR3 has 15 amino acids. Looked up from germline, CDR1 is SGHAT and CDR2 is FQNNGV. V was trimmed by 1 base and J by 7 bases, leaving 16 bases between them. The CDR3 reads CASSLVPQAGSGYTF. The CDR3 DNA sequence: TGTGCCAGCAGCTTAGTCCCCCAGGCAGGGTCTGGCTACACCTTC.

This chain links TRBV27 with TRBJ1-2; 7 nucleotides align to TRBD1. Germline V gives CDR1 MNHEY, CDR2 SMNVEV (reference sequence). V lost 6 bases to trimming and J lost 6 bases; unmatched junction nucleotides: 10. The CDR3 extends over 14 amino acids. CDR3 region: CASSPRQGPHGYTF. The CDR3, as DNA: TGTGCCAGCAGCCCGAGACAGGGACCACATGGCTACACCTTC.

This chain joins TRBV4-2 and TRBJ1-1; the D gene is possibly TRBD1 (6 bases). V gave up 6 bases and J gave up 7 bases, with 18 bases separating them. In germline, CDR1 is LGHNA, CDR2 YNFKEQ. The length of the CDR3 is 14 residues. The CDR3 reads CASRGTPPLVEAFF. The CDR3 DNA is TGTGCCAGCAGAGGGACACCTCCGCTTGTTGAAGCTTTCTTT.

V usage is TRBV5-1 and J usage is TRBJ1-1; D perhaps matches TRBD1 (6 bases). The germline gives CDR1 SGHRS, CDR2 YFSETQ. The CDR3 is 13 residues long. V lost 2 bases to trimming and J lost 4 bases, with 9 bases between them. As DNA, the CDR3 is TGCGCCAGCAGCTTCAGGGGCCCCACTGAAGCTTTCTTT. Translating it yields CASSFRGPTEAFF.